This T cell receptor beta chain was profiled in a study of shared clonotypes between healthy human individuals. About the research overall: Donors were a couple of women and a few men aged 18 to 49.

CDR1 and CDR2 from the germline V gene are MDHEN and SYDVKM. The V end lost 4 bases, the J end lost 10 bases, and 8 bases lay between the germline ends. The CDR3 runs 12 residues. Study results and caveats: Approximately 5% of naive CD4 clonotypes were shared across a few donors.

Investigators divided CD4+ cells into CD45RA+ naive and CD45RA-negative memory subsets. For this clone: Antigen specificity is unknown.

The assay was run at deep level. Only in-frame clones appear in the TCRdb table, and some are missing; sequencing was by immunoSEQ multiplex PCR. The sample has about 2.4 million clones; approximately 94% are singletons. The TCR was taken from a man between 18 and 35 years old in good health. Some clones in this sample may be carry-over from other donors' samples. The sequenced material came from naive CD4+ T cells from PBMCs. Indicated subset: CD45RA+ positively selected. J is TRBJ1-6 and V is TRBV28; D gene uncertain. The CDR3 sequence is CASSSTLSPLHF. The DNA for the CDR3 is TGTGCCAGCAGTTCAACACTATCACCCCTCCACTTT.